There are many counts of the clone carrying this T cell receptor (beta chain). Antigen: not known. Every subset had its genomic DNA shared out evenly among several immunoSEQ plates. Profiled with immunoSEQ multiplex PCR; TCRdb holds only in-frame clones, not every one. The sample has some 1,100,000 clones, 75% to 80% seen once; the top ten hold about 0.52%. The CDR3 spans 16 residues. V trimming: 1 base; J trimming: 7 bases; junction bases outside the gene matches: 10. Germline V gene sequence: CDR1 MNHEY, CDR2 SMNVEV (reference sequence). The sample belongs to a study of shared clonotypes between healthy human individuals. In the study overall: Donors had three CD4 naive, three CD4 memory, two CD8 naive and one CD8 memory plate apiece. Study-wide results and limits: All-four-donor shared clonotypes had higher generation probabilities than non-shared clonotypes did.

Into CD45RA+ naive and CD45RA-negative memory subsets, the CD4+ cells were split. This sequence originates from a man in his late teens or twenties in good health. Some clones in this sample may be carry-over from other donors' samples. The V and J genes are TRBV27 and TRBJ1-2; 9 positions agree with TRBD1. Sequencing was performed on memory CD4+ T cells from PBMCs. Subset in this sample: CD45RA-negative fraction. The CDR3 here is CASSLLAGTGNGGYTF. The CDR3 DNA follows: TGTGCCAGCAGTTTATTGGCCGGGACAGGGAACGGTGGCTACACCTTC.